These T cell receptor beta chains were read from a single sample in a study of graft-versus-host responses after intestinal transplantation. Assay: immunoSEQ multiplex PCR; the TCRdb copy retains only in-frame clones and omits some. The profile covers approximately 14,000 clones, with more than 35% appearing a single time and about 1.2% taken by the ten largest. This specimen was alloreactive CD4+ T cells from a mixed lymphocyte reaction culture, taken before intestinal transplant. These receptors were obtained from a human patient who received an intestinal transplant. The CDR3 runs from the conserved cysteine through the conserved F or W. Each record gives: clone size, D gene, CDR3 length, V gene, J gene, CDR3 DNA, CDR3 protein. A D gene is named only where the DNA matches it firmly. Size tells how often a clone was seen (once, few, many) or the class of an expanded clone, and some rows leave it out.

size: .; D: .; length: 15; V: TRBV7-2; J: TRBJ1-1; DNA: TGTGCCAGCAGCTTAGCCTATTTCGGGGGAGCTGAAGCTTTCTTT; CDR3: CASSLAYFGGAEAFF
size: few; D: TRBD2; length: 18; V: TRBV7-2; J: TRBJ2-3; DNA: TGTGCCAGCAGCCCCAGGACTAGCGGGGGCCTTTTCACAGATACGCAGTATTTT; CDR3: CASSPRTSGGLFTDTQYF
size: .; D: TRBD2; length: 17; V: TRBV2; J: TRBJ2-4; DNA: TGTGCCAGCACACAGCGGGGGGTCCCCTTAGCCAAAAACATTCAGTACTTC; CDR3: CASTQRGVPLAKNIQYF
size: .; D: .; length: 14; V: TRBV4-3; J: TRBJ2-2; DNA: TGCGCCAGCAGCCAGGGCGCGAACACCGGGGAGCTGTTTTTT; CDR3: CASSQGANTGELFF
size: .; D: TRBD1; length: 15; V: TRBV19; J: TRBJ1-5; DNA: TGTGCCAGTAGTATAGCCGGGACAGCCGTGTCGGCCCAGCATTTT; CDR3: CASSIAGTAVSAQHF
size: .; D: .; length: 16; V: TRBV7-8; J: TRBJ2-4; DNA: TGTGCCAGCAGCTTAGCGGCCGCTCTAGCCAAAAACATTCAGTACTTC; CDR3: CASSLAAALAKNIQYF
size: .; D: TRBD1; length: 16; V: TRBV4-1; J: TRBJ2-7; DNA: TGCGCCAGCAGCCAAGATCCGGGACAGGGGGTATACGAGCAGTACTTC; CDR3: CASSQDPGQGVYEQYF
size: medium-sized; D: TRBD1; length: 15; V: TRBV19; J: TRBJ1-2; DNA: TGTGCCAGTAGTGTGGGACAGGTCAATGTCTATGGCTACACCTTC; CDR3: CASSVGQVNVYGYTF
size: few; D: .; length: 15; V: TRBV11-2; J: TRBJ2-1; DNA: TGTGCCAGCAGAAATTCCGGGACACTATACAATGAGCAGTTCTTC; CDR3: CASRNSGTLYNEQFF
size: few; D: .; length: 14; V: TRBV21-1; J: TRBJ2-1; DNA: TGTGCCAGCAGCAAAAGAAGGACTAAATTTGAGCAGTTCTTC; CDR3: CASSKRRTKFEQFF
size: .; D: .; length: 16; V: TRBV18; J: TRBJ1-1; DNA: TGTGCCAGCTCACCACCGGGCCGGGGGGGATGGTCTGAAGCTTTCTTT; CDR3: CASSPPGRGGWSEAFF
size: .; D: TRBD2; length: 14; V: TRBV19; J: TRBJ2-5; DNA: TGTGCCAGTGGTCGAGCGGGGGGGCAAGAGACCCAGTACTTC; CDR3: CASGRAGGQETQYF
size: .; D: .; length: 14; V: TRBV21-1; J: TRBJ1-1; DNA: TGTGCCAGCAGCCGCCATGACAGGATCACTGAAGCTTTCTTT; CDR3: CASSRHDRITEAFF
size: .; D: .; length: 13; V: TRBV19; J: TRBJ1-2; DNA: TGTGCCAGTAGTTCTAGGTTTAAGGATGGCTACACCTTC; CDR3: CASSSRFKDGYTF
size: .; D: .; length: 16; V: TRBV5-5; J: TRBJ2-7; DNA: TGTGCCAGCAGCTTATGGACAGCCCCAACCTCCTACGAGCAGTACTTC; CDR3: CASSLWTAPTSYEQYF
size: .; D: .; length: 11; V: TRBV18; J: TRBJ1-1; DNA: TGTGCCAGCTCACCAGGAGGTCCGGCTTTCTTT; CDR3: CASSPGGPAFF
size: .; D: TRBD1; length: 16; V: TRBV27; J: TRBJ2-1; DNA: TGTGCCAGCAGATCCGGGACAGGGGGCTCCTACAATGAGCAGTTCTTC; CDR3: CASRSGTGGSYNEQFF